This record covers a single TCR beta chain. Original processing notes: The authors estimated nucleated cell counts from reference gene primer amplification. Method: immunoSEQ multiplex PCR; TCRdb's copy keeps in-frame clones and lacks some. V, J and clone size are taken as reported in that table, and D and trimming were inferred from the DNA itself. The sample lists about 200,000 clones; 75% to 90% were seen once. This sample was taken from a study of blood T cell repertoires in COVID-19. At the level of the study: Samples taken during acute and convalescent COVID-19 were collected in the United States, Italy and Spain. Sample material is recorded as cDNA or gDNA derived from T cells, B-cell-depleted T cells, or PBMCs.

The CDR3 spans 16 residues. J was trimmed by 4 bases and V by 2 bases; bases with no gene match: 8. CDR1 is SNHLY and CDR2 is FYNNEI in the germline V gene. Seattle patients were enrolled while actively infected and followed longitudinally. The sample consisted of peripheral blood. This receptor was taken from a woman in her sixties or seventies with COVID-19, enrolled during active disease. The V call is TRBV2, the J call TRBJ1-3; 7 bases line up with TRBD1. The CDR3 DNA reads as TGTGCCAGCAGTGAACAGGGGACAGATTTGGGAAACACCATATATTTT. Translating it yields CASSEQGTDLGNTIYF.